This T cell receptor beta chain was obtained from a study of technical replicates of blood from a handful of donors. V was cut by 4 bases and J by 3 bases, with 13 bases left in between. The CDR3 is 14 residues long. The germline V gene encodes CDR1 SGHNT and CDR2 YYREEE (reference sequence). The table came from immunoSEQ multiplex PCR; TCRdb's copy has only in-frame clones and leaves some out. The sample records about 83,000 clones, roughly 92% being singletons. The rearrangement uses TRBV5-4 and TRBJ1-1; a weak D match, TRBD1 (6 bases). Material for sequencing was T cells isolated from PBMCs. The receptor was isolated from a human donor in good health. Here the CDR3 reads CASSPTGRDTEAFF. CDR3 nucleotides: TGTGCCAGCAGCCCCACAGGGAGGGACACTGAAGCTTTCTTT.